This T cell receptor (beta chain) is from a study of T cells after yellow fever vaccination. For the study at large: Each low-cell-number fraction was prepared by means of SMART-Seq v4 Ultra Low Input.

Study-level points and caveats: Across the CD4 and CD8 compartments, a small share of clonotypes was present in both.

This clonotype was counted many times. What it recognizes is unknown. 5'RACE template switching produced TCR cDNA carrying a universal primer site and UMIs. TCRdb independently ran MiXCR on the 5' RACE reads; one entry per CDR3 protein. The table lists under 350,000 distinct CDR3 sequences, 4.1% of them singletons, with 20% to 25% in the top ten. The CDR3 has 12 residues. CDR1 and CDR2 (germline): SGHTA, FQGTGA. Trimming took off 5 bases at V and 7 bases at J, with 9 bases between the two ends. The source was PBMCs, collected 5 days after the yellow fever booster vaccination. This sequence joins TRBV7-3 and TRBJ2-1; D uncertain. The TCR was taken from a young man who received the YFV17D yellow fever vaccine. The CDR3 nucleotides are TGTGCCAGCAGCCCTGGGGTGAATGAGCAGTTCTTC. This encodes CASSPGVNEQFF.